These 10 T cell receptor beta chains were all obtained from the same sample, sequenced in a study of cytomegalovirus exposure and HLA in healthy donors. Primers for the PCR totalled 60 Vbeta and 13 Jbeta. Using immunoSEQ multiplex PCR, the repertoire was profiled, and TCRdb retains in-frame clones only, with some absent. The table has some 150,000 clones, around 86% seen once; the top ten hold roughly 2.9%. Material for sequencing was PBMCs. Source of these receptors: a woman in her thirties in good health and CMV-seronegative.

This clone has a handful of counts. The CDR3 is CASRRRTDNEKLFF. In DNA, the CDR3 is TGTGCCAGCAGAAGACGGACAGATAATGAAAAACTGTTTTTT. This chain connects TRBV2 to TRBJ1-4; D is perhaps TRBD1 (6 bases). The germline V gene has CDR1 SNHLY and CDR2 FYNNEI. The CDR3 is 14 amino acids. V lost 6 bases to trimming and J lost 4 bases, with 12 bases between them.

This chain uses TRBV7-8 with TRBJ1-2; 7 positions match TRBD1. CDR1 and CDR2 from the germline V gene are SGHVS and FQNEAQ. This CDR3 contains 15 residues. The V and J ends lost 3 bases and 6 bases, in that order; junction bases with no gene match: 10. This CDR3 is CASSFLGGPRDGYTF. In DNA, the CDR3 is TGTGCCAGCAGCTTCCTAGGGGGCCCTAGGGATGGCTACACCTTC.

In DNA form, the CDR3 reads TGTGCCAGCAGCTTACACGGTTCAGGGGGGAATCAGCCCCAGCATTTT. Translating gives CASSLHGSGGNQPQHF. The chain joins TRBV7-9 to TRBJ1-5; 7 nucleotides agree with TRBD1. The trim removed 2 bases at V and 4 bases at J, leaving 8 bases unmatched. CDR3 size: 16 residues. Germline lookup yields CDR1 SEHNR and CDR2 FQNEAQ (reference sequence).

About this clone itself: The junction departs from germline at one end; a sequencing error may be responsible. This sequence joins TRBV7-9 and TRBJ1-4; 8 positions match TRBD1. Germline V gene lookup returns CDR1 SEHNR and CDR2 FQNEAQ (reference sequence). CDR3 length: 14 amino acids. For the CDR3, the DNA is TGTTCCAGCAGCCCCGTCCAGGGGGCTGAAAAACTGTTTTTT. Its protein is CSSSPVQGAEKLFF.

J is TRBJ1-4 and V is TRBV9; D remains unclear. Trimming removed 0 bases from V and 7 bases from J, with 13 bases in between. CDR1 and CDR2 (germline): SGDLS, YYNGEE. There are 15 residues in the CDR3. CDR3 residues: CASSVGSGYFEKLFF. The CDR3 nucleotides are TGTGCCAGCAGCGTAGGTTCCGGGTATTTTGAAAAACTGTTTTTT. The variable domain in full, with the rest retrieved from reference TRBV9 and TRBJ1-4, is DSGVTQTPKHLITATGQRVTLRCSPRSGDLSVYWYQQSLDQGLQFLIQYYNGEERAKGNILERFSAQQFPDLHSELNLSSLELGDSALYFCASSVGSGYFEKLFFGSGTQLSVL.

This chain uses TRBV15 with TRBJ2-5, with D possibly matching TRBD1 (6 bases). V gave up 11 bases and J gave up 0 bases, with 19 bases separating them. In germline, CDR1 is LNHNV, CDR2 YYDKDF (reference sequence). The CDR3 totals 15 residues. As DNA, the CDR3 is TGTGCCCCCATCCGGCAAGACAGGAACCAAGAGACCCAGTACTTC. This codes for CAPIRQDRNQETQYF.

The CDR3 DNA is TGTGCCAGCAGACCGGGACAGGGTATCGGCTATGGCTACACCTTC. Translated: CASRPGQGIGYGYTF. This rearrangement joins TRBV2 to TRBJ1-2, with TRBD1 matching over 9 bases. The CDR3 consists of 15 residues. J was trimmed by 4 bases and V by 6 bases; bases with no gene match: 9. Germline CDR1 is SNHLY and CDR2 is FYNNEI.

Comments on this clone: Other DNA sequences in the same sample also yield this CDR3. The chain has TRBV4-3 and TRBJ1-1, with D maybe TRBD1 (5 bases). CDR3 length: 14 amino acids. In germline, CDR1 is LGHNA, CDR2 YSLEER. With 0 bases removed from V and 3 bases from J, the gap between germline ends came to 8 bases. The CDR3 reads CASSQDRGDTEAFF. The CDR3 region has the DNA TGCGCCAGCAGCCAAGATCGGGGGGACACTGAAGCTTTCTTT.

The rearrangement joins TRBV5-1 to TRBJ1-4, with TRBD1 as a possible D gene (5 bases). CDR3 size: 14 residues. V lost 2 bases and J 4 bases, leaving 9 bases between the germline ends. Germline CDR1 SGHRS, CDR2 YFSETQ. This CDR3 reads CASSFRQGNEKLFF. The CDR3 nucleotides read TGCGCCAGCAGCTTCCGGCAGGGTAATGAAAAACTGTTTTTT.

The rearrangement uses TRBV28 and TRBJ2-7; D call uncertain. There are 16 residues in the CDR3. V was trimmed by 7 bases and J by 0 bases, leaving 19 bases between them. The germline gives CDR1 MDHEN, CDR2 SYDVKM. The DNA for the CDR3 is TGTGCCAGCACCCAATTCCCGTCGGGTTCCTCCTACGAGCAGTACTTC. Protein sequence: CASTQFPSGSSYEQYF.